Each of the 8 T cell receptor beta chains below was sequenced from the same sample in a study of naive and memory T cell subsets. An equimolar mix of two oligonucleotides served as the beta constant-region primer for TRBC1 and TRBC2. One entry per CDR3 protein results from TCRdb running MiXCR on the UMI-ligation and nested PCR reads. Seen here are about 90,000 distinct CDR3 sequences, roughly 7% observed once, and the top ten hold over 1.5%. Sequenced input: central memory CD4+ T cells from blood. The source of these receptors is a human donor in good health.

This clonotype was counted many times. The chain links TRBV28 to TRBJ2-7; D gene unclear. V lost 6 bases, J lost 7 bases, and 13 bases lay in between. The CDR3 spans 12 residues. Germline CDR1 reads MDHEN; CDR2 reads SYDVKM. The DNA for the CDR3 is TGTGCCAGCAGAGCTTTATGGGCAGAGCAGTACTTC. The encoded protein is CASRALWAEQYF.

This chain links TRBV12-3 or TRBV12-4 with TRBJ2-2; the D is unclear. Between the trimmed V and J ends, which lost 6 bases and 7 bases, there was a span of 15 bases. This CDR3 spans 14 amino acids. CDR3 nucleotide sequence: TGTGCCAGCAGCCAAACGGTCCTAAGCGGGGAGCTGTTTTTT. Protein product: CASSQTVLSGELFF.

This clonotype was seen a handful of times. The chain is built from TRBV6-6 and TRBJ2-7; 8 bases align to TRBD1. This CDR3 has 14 amino acids. In germline, CDR1 is MNHNY, CDR2 SVGAGI (reference sequence). V gave up 6 bases and J gave up 2 bases; unmatched junction bases: 6. The DNA of the CDR3 is TGTGCCAGCAGGGCCGGGACAGGAACCTACGAGCAGTACTTC. Protein sequence: CASRAGTGTYEQYF.

This clonotype was found many times. The J gene is TRBJ2-1, the V gene TRBV7-2; D is unclear. Germline CDR1 and CDR2: SGHTA and FQGNSA. This CDR3 is built from 12 residues. The germline V and J ends were trimmed by 5 bases and 3 bases, with 5 bases remaining between them. The CDR3 sequence is CASSPIYNEQFF. The CDR3 DNA is TGTGCCAGCAGCCCTATCTACAATGAGCAGTTCTTC.

This clonotype has ten or more counts. The V gene is TRBV4-3, the J gene TRBJ2-2; D is ambiguous. Germline V gene lookup returns CDR1 LGHNA and CDR2 YSLEER. Between the trimmed V and J ends, which lost 1 base and 3 bases, there was a span of 9 bases. This CDR3 is 15 amino acids long. CDR3 region: CASSQARSYTGELFF. The CDR3 DNA reads TGCGCCAGCAGCCAAGCGAGGTCGTACACCGGGGAGCTGTTTTTT.

This clonotype appeared many times. This chain uses TRBV20-1 with TRBJ1-1; 7 bases agree with TRBD1. The V segment lost 5 bases and the J segment 6 bases; nucleotides outside the gene matches: 6. The CDR3 contains 12 residues. Per germline, CDR1 DFQATT and CDR2 SNEGSKA (reference sequence). CDR3 DNA sequence: TGCAGTGCTGGCAGGGGGTTCGCTGAAGCTTTCTTT. As protein: CSAGRGFAEAFF.

This clonotype has more than one count but fewer than ten. This rearrangement joins TRBV24-1 to TRBJ2-5; the D call may be TRBD1 or TRBD2 (5 bases each). The CDR3 covers 14 residues. Trimming shortened V by 5 bases and J by 3 bases, and 12 bases separated the two germline ends. Germline lookup yields CDR1 KGHDR and CDR2 SFDVKD. The CDR3 nucleotides are TGTGCCACCAGTGCCGTGGGGGAGAAAGAGACCCAGTACTTC. Its protein product is CATSAVGEKETQYF.

The rearrangement links TRBV29-1 to TRBJ2-3; tentative D call: TRBD2 (5 bases). V lost 8 bases, J lost 10 bases, and 19 bases lay in between. The CDR3 consists of 12 residues. From germline, CDR1 is SQVTM and CDR2 ANQGSEA. DNA for the CDR3: TGCAGCATCGTATTGGACTCCAGCTCGCAGTATTTT. Translating it yields CSIVLDSSSQYF.